These T cell receptor beta chains were read from a single sample in a study of OX40 agonist ivuxolimab in advanced cancers. Here immunoSEQ multiplex PCR was the method, and the copy in TCRdb shows in-frame clones only, minus some. Here the sample spans fewer than 50,000 clones, about 90% being singletons. Here the sequenced sample was CD4+ or CD8+ T cells sorted from blood, taken in a trial of the OX40 agonist ivuxolimab. These receptors all stem from an adult with an advanced solid tumor such as melanoma, head and neck, liver or kidney cancer. CDR3s include the opening cysteine and the closing phenylalanine or tryptophan. A D gene is named only where the DNA matches it firmly. Expanded clones are given a class, and other clones once, few, many or no size at all.

TRBJ1-1,-,-,TRBV9,13,CASSVAGSTEAFF,TGTGCCAGCAGCGTAGCCGGAAGCACTGAAGCTTTCTTT
TRBJ2-2,TRBD1,-,TRBV19,16,CASSSGPGQGSGELFF,TGTGCCAGTAGTTCAGGACCGGGACAGGGTTCCGGGGAGCTGTTTTTT
TRBJ2-1,TRBD2,once,TRBV5-5,16,CASSPGRASSYNEQFF,TGTGCCAGCAGCCCCGGGAGGGCAAGCTCCTACAATGAGCAGTTCTTC
TRBJ2-1,TRBD2,-,TRBV19,16,CASSIGRTSGLGEQFF,TGTGCCAGTAGTATAGGAAGGACTAGCGGGTTGGGTGAGCAGTTCTTC
TRBJ1-1,TRBD1,-,TRBV6-5,11,CASNQGGQGFF,TGTGCCAGCAATCAGGGAGGACAGGGCTTCTTT
TRBJ1-2,TRBD1,-,TRBV6-5,13,CASSIGTVYGYTF,TGTGCCAGCAGTATCGGGACAGTCTATGGCTACACCTTC
TRBJ1-1,-,-,TRBV5-1,14,CASSYDVGGTEAFF,TGCGCCAGCAGCTATGACGTTGGTGGGACTGAAGCTTTCTTT
TRBJ2-7,TRBD2,-,TRBV28,12,CASQTSGYEQYF,TGTGCCAGTCAGACTAGCGGCTACGAGCAGTACTTC
TRBJ2-1,TRBD1,once,TRBV5-1,15,CASSSGQGPYNEQFF,TGCGCCAGCAGCTCTGGACAGGGCCCCTACAATGAGCAGTTCTTC
TRBJ1-1,-,-,TRBV6-5,14,CASSYRARATEAFF,TGTGCCAGCAGTTACCGTGCTCGTGCTACTGAAGCTTTCTTT
TRBJ2-7,TRBD1,once,TRBV2,15,CASGFSGQDFYEQYF,TGTGCCAGCGGTTTTTCGGGACAGGACTTCTACGAGCAGTACTTC
TRBJ2-1,TRBD2,-,TRBV5-4,19,CASSPPLSGGTWVYNEQFF,TGTGCCAGCAGCCCTCCCCTCTCCGGGGGGACGTGGGTTTACAATGAGCAGTTCTTC
TRBJ2-1,-,-,TRBV19,12,CASSIGSNEQFF,TGTGCCAGTAGTATAGGCAGCAATGAGCAGTTCTTC
TRBJ1-4,-,-,TRBV6-6,10,CASLHEKLFF,TGTGCCAGCCTGCATGAAAAACTGTTTTTT
TRBJ1-1,-,-,TRBV6-5,13,CASRIGVITEAFF,TGTGCCAGCAGGATCGGGGTGATCACTGAAGCTTTCTTT
TRBJ2-1,TRBD2,-,TRBV9,15,CASSGGTSGRDEQFF,TGTGCCAGCAGCGGCGGGACTAGCGGGAGGGATGAGCAGTTCTTC
TRBJ2-1,-,-,TRBV5-5,15,CASLSGRAFLNEQFF,TGTGCCAGCCTTAGTGGTAGAGCCTTCCTCAATGAGCAGTTCTTC
TRBJ1-1,TRBD1,-,TRBV28,19,CASSFSGTGFTLRDTEAFF,TGTGCCAGCAGTTTTTCCGGGACAGGATTTACCTTGAGGGACACTGAAGCTTTCTTT
TRBJ2-1,TRBD1,once,TRBV11-2,16,CASSPPSGQAQNEQFF,TGTGCCAGCAGCCCGCCCTCGGGACAGGCTCAAAATGAGCAGTTCTTC
TRBJ1-2,-,-,TRBV6-5,10,CASRLNGYTF,TGTGCCAGCAGGTTAAACGGCTACACCTTC
TRBJ2-2,TRBD1,-,TRBV29-1,14,CSVDRTGHTGELFF,TGCAGCGTTGACCGGACAGGGCACACCGGGGAGCTGTTTTTT
TRBJ1-4,-,-,TRBV19,17,CASSMSWERTVNEKLFF,TGTGCCAGTAGCATGTCATGGGAGCGGACGGTTAATGAAAAACTGTTTTTT
TRBJ1-2,-,-,TRBV4-1,15,CASSPPGGEDYGYTF,TGCGCCAGCAGCCCCCCGGGGGGCGAGGACTATGGCTACACCTTC
TRBJ1-2,-,-,TRBV7-9,16,CASSLPLYRSDYGYTF,TGTGCCAGCAGCTTACCCCTCTATAGGAGTGACTATGGCTACACCTTC
TRBJ1-1,-,-,TRBV30,12,CAWSRSSTEAFF,TGTGCCTGGAGTAGATCGAGCACTGAAGCTTTCTTT
TRBJ2-3,-,-,TRBV6-5,13,CASSLGGPDTQYF,TGTGCCAGCAGCCTCGGGGGCCCAGATACGCAGTATTTT
TRBJ2-5,-,-,TRBV30,14,CAWSGLRGWETQYF,TGTGCCTGGAGTGGACTGAGGGGTTGGGAGACCCAGTACTTC
TRBJ1-4,TRBD1,-,TRBV7-9,17,CASSLGQGGTTNEKLFF,TGTGCCAGCAGCTTGGGACAGGGTGGGACAACTAATGAAAAACTGTTTTTT
TRBJ1-5,-,-,TRBV19,17,CASSIGGLNRGNQPQHF,TGTGCCAGTAGTATAGGGGGCCTCAATCGGGGCAATCAGCCCCAGCATTTT
TRBJ1-1,TRBD1,-,TRBV4-3,17,CASSQDLWGQGSSEAFF,TGCGCCAGCAGCCAAGACCTGTGGGGACAGGGATCCTCTGAAGCTTTCTTT
TRBJ1-1,TRBD1,once,TRBV14,15,CASSLLQGKRTEAFF,TGTGCCAGCAGCTTACTACAGGGGAAGAGGACTGAAGCTTTCTTT
TRBJ2-3,-,-,TRBV7-2,14,CASSLGASGDTQYF,TGTGCCAGCAGCTTAGGGGCCTCGGGGGATACGCAGTATTTT
TRBJ1-2,TRBD1,-,TRBV27,12,CASRGQGYGYTF,TGTGCCAGTAGGGGACAGGGCTATGGCTACACCTTC
TRBJ2-3,TRBD1,-,TRBV10-3,13,CASTGGLADTQYF,TGTGCCTCGACAGGGGGCCTTGCAGATACGCAGTATTTT
TRBJ2-3,-,-,TRBV6-5,15,CASSPDGHSTDTQYF,TGTGCCAGCAGTCCGGACGGACATTCCACAGATACGCAGTATTTT
TRBJ2-4,-,-,TRBV6-1,15,CASSEADMTKNIQYF,TGTGCCAGCAGTGAAGCGGACATGACCAAAAACATTCAGTACTTC
TRBJ2-2,-,-,TRBV27,15,CASGESPLVTGELFF,TGTGCCAGCGGGGAAAGTCCCTTAGTCACCGGGGAGCTGTTTTTT
TRBJ2-2,-,-,TRBV5-1,14,CASSPWTNTGELFF,TGCGCCAGCAGCCCGTGGACGAACACCGGGGAGCTGTTTTTT
TRBJ2-1,TRBD2,-,TRBV9,15,CASSVEGSGRDEQFF,TGTGCCAGCAGCGTGGAAGGAAGCGGGAGGGATGAGCAGTTCTTC